A single sample gave rise to the 14 T cell receptor beta chains below, sequenced in a study of Ad26.COV2.S vaccination and SARS-CoV-2 variants. This table comes from immunoSEQ multiplex PCR, and its TCRdb copy is limited to in-frame clones, with some not included. The sample lists about 350,000 clones, approximately 90% occurring once. Treatment denoted: 15 to 20 received Ad26.COV2.S at low or high dose, single or two shots; roughly five received placebo; per-sample allocation not given. Following the first vaccine or placebo injection, samples were taken on day 63. The sequenced sample was peripheral blood, obtained in a trial of Ad26.COV2.S vaccine versus placebo. These receptor sequences come from a person between 18 and 60 years old who received the Ad26.COV2.S COVID-19 vaccine or a placebo.

The rearrangement joins TRBV7-2 to TRBJ2-1; TRBD2 matches at 10 bases. V lost 0 bases and J lost 4; bases outside the gene matches: 6. The V gene's germline CDR1 is SGHTA and CDR2 FQGNSA. The CDR3 runs to 17 residues. The CDR3 spells CASSLAPGTSVYNEQFF. CDR3 in DNA: TGTGCCAGCAGCTTAGCACCCGGGACTAGCGTATACAATGAGCAGTTCTTC.

The chain combines TRBV5-4 with TRBJ1-2, with a weak D call TRBD1 (5 bases). Germline V CDR1 and CDR2: SGHNT, YYREEE (reference sequence). The CDR3 contains 14 residues. The germline V and J ends were trimmed by 0 bases and 8 bases, with 14 bases remaining between them. The CDR3 coding sequence is TGTGCCAGCAGCTTGGCCGGGGGTTGGGACGGCTACACCTTC. As protein: CASSLAGGWDGYTF.

This clone appeared a single time. The chain has TRBV19 and TRBJ1-5; unclear D gene. In germline, CDR1 is LNHDA, CDR2 SQIVND (reference sequence). CDR3 size: 15 residues. V gave up 7 bases and J gave up 4 bases, with 17 bases separating them. CDR3 coding DNA: TGTGCCAGTACCCAAAGCGCAACTCCTAATCAGCCCCAGCATTTT. This gives the protein CASTQSATPNQPQHF.

In DNA, the CDR3 is TGTGCCTGGAGTGTACGGGACGGGCAGCCCCAGCATTTT. It encodes CAWSVRDGQPQHF. The chain is built from TRBV30 and TRBJ1-5; D may be TRBD1 (5 bases). In germline, CDR1 is GTSNPN, CDR2 SVGIG (reference sequence). This CDR3 is built from 13 residues. V was shortened by 0 bases and J by 7 bases, with 10 bases between the two germline ends.

The gene calls are TRBV27 and TRBJ1-3, with D possibly being TRBD1 (5 bases). Looked up from germline, CDR1 is MNHEY and CDR2 is SMNVEV (reference sequence). Trimming pared 7 bases from V and 3 bases from J, leaving 13 bases between. This CDR3 is built from 14 residues. The DNA for the CDR3 is TGTGCCAGCAAATCTGGGGGGGGTGGAAACACCATATATTTT. It translates to CASKSGGGGNTIYF.

The chain combines TRBV24-1 with TRBJ1-5, with TRBD1 matching over 8 bases. This CDR3 is 14 amino acids long. J lost 7 bases, V lost 5 bases, and 6 bases had no gene match. Per the germline V gene, CDR1 is KGHDR and CDR2 is SFDVKD. The CDR3 spells CATSGSDRAQPQHF. CDR3 DNA: TGTGCCACCAGTGGCTCGGACAGGGCCCAGCCCCAGCATTTT.

This chain links TRBV6-5 with TRBJ1-2; D is unresolved. The germline V gene has CDR1 MNHEY and CDR2 SVGAGI. The CDR3 is 11 residues long. The germline V and J ends were trimmed by 6 bases and 3 bases, with 5 bases remaining between them. CDR3 nucleotides: TGTGCCAGCAGGGACGACTATGGCTACACCTTC. Translated: CASRDDYGYTF.

The rearrangement links TRBV7-9 to TRBJ1-1; the D gene is possibly TRBD1 (5 bases). Germline CDR1 SEHNR, CDR2 FQNEAQ (reference sequence). This CDR3 has 15 residues. Trimming removed 5 bases from V and 9 bases from J, with 22 bases in between. CDR3 in DNA: TGTGCCAGCAGCCCTGACAGTGCCGGTGAGCGCAAAGCTTTCTTT. Its translation is CASSPDSAGERKAFF.

The chain carries TRBV7-9 and TRBJ2-2; D gene uncertain. Trimming removed 7 bases at V and 1 base at J, with 13 bases between. The germline gives CDR1 SEHNR, CDR2 FQNEAQ (reference sequence). The CDR3 has 15 amino acids. The CDR3 region has the DNA TGTGCCAGCACCACGGATCTCAGGAACACCGGGGAGCTGTTTTTT. Translated, it gives CASTTDLRNTGELFF.

The V call is TRBV5-6, the J call TRBJ2-2, with D possibly being TRBD2 (6 bases). In germline, CDR1 is SGHDT, CDR2 YYEEEE. CDR3 size: 15 residues. V gave up 4 bases and J gave up 3 bases, with 13 bases separating them. In nucleotides, the CDR3 is TGTGCCAGCAGCCGGGAGAGGTGGTACACCGGGGAGCTGTTTTTT. Translating it yields CASSRERWYTGELFF.

On this clone: Other DNA sequences in the sample encode the same CDR3. The J gene is TRBJ1-1, the V gene TRBV28; D unresolved. V gave up 2 bases and J gave up 1 base, with 2 bases separating them. This CDR3 contains 12 residues. From germline, CDR1 is MDHEN and CDR2 SYDVKM. The CDR3 sequence is CASSLQNTEAFF. The DNA for the CDR3 is TGTGCCAGCAGTTTACAGAACACTGAAGCTTTCTTT.

The gene calls are TRBV27 and TRBJ1-2; perhaps TRBD1 as D (6 bases). With 2 bases removed from V and 6 bases from J, the gap between germline ends came to 13 bases. Germline-derived CDR1 and CDR2 are MNHEY and SMNVEV (reference sequence). The CDR3 loop spans 14 amino acids. The CDR3, as DNA: TGTGCCAGCAGTTTAAGGGGGGCGGGTGATGGCTACACCTTC. Amino acids: CASSLRGAGDGYTF.

V usage is TRBV18 and J usage is TRBJ2-3; D ambiguous. CDR1 is KGHSH, CDR2 LQKENI, per germline. The CDR3 has 14 residues. V was shortened by 10 bases and J by 0 bases, with 14 bases between the two germline ends. In nucleotides, the CDR3 is TGTGCCACCGAAAGGGAAACTAGCACAGATACGCAGTATTTT. Translated, it gives CATERETSTDTQYF.

The V and J genes are TRBV5-5 and TRBJ1-1, with a weak D call TRBD1 (6 bases). CDR1 is SGHKS and CDR2 is YYEKEE in the germline V gene (reference sequence). The CDR3 extends over 16 amino acids. Trimming took 0 bases from V and 1 from J, leaving 13 bases between them. CDR3 nucleotides: TGTGCCAGCAGCTTGGTAGGGGGGGATGCGAACACTGAAGCTTTCTTT. It specifies CASSLVGGDANTEAFF.